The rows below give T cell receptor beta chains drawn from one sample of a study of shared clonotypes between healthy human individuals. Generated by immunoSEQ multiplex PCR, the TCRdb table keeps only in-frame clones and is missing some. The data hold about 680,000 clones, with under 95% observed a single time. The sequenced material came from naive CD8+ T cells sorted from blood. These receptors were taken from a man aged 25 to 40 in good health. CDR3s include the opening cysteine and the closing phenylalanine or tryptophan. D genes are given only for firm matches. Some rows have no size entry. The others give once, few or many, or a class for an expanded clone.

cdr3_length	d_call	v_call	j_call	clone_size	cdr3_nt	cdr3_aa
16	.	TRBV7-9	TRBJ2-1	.	TGTGCCAGCAGCTATACCGGGGCTAGCGTTTACAATGAGCAGTTCTTC	CASSYTGASVYNEQFF
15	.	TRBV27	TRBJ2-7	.	TGTGCCAGCAGTTTATCCCTGGACAAGTCCTACGAGCAGTACTTC	CASSLSLDKSYEQYF
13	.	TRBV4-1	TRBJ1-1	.	TGCGCCAGCAGCGGGGGGCTCGCGACTGAAGCTTTCTTT	CASSGGLATEAFF
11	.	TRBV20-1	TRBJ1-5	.	TGCAGTGCGAAGGACGGTGGGCCCCAGCATTTT	CSAKDGGPQHF
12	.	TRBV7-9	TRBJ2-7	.	TGTGCCAGCAGCTTAAGGCCCTACGAGCAGTACTTC	CASSLRPYEQYF
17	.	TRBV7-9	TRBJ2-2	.	TGTGCCAGCAGCCCTCCCGGGGCAGAGATGAACACCGGGGAGCTGTTTTTT	CASSPPGAEMNTGELFF
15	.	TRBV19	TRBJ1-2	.	TGTGCCAGTAGTATTGGACAAACAGCTAACTATGGCTACACCTTC	CASSIGQTANYGYTF
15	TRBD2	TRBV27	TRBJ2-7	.	TGTGCCAGCAGTTTATCGACTAGCGGGAGCCGCGAGCAGTACTTC	CASSLSTSGSREQYF
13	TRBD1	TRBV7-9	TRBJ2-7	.	TGTGCCAGCCAGGGGGCGTTGGCCTACGAGCAGTACTTC	CASQGALAYEQYF
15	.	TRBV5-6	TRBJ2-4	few	TGTGCCAGCAGGGGGAGTGGCACTTCAGAATTTAGAGGACAGTTC	CASRGSGTSEFRGQF
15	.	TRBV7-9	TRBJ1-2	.	TGTGCCAGCAGCTTAGGGCACAGGGTGGGATATGGCTACACCTTC	CASSLGHRVGYGYTF
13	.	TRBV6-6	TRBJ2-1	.	TGTGCCAGCAGCCGAACTAGTGACAATGAGCAGTTCTTC	CASSRTSDNEQFF
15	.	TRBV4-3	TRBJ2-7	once	TGCGCCAGCAGCCGGTCCGACTCACCCTCCTACGAGCAGTACTTC	CASSRSDSPSYEQYF
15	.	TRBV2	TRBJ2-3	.	TGTGCCAGCAGTGAACTGACGGGAGCGGCAGATACGCAGTATTTT	CASSELTGAADTQYF
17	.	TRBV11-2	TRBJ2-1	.	TGTGCCAGCAGCTTAGTCGGGGTAGGTAGCAGCCACAATGAGCAGTTCTTC	CASSLVGVGSSHNEQFF
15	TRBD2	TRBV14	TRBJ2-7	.	TGTGCCAGCAGCCTAGCGGGAGGCCACTCCTACGAGCAGTACTTC	CASSLAGGHSYEQYF
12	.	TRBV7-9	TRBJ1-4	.	TGTGCCAGCAGCTTATTTGATGAAAAACTGTTTTTT	CASSLFDEKLFF
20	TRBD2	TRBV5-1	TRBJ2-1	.	TGCGCCAGCAGCACTGAGGGACTAGCGGGAGCACCGGACCCTAATAATGAGCAGTTCTTC	CASSTEGLAGAPDPNNEQFF
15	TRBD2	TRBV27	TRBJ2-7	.	TGTGCCAGCAGCCCAGGGACTAGCGGGAGGGGCGAGCAGTACTTC	CASSPGTSGRGEQYF
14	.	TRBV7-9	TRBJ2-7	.	TGTGCCAGCAGCTTTACGGCCGCCTTTGACGAGCAGTACTTC	CASSFTAAFDEQYF
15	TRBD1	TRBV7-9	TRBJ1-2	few	TGTGCCAGCAGCGCTAGGGCCGGACAGGCCTATGGCTACACCTTC	CASSARAGQAYGYTF
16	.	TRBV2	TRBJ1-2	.	TGTGCCAGCAGTGAAGCGCTATTAGGGGGGAGAACCGGCTACACCTTC	CASSEALLGGRTGYTF
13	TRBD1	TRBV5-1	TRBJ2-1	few	TGCGCCAGCAGTTCCCCGACAGGGTATGAGCAGTTCTTC	CASSSPTGYEQFF
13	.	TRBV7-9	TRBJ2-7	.	TGTGCCAGCAGCTTATCGGGTTCCTACGAGCAGTACTTC	CASSLSGSYEQYF
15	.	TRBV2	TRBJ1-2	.	TGTGCCAGCAGTTATAAGCCGACGGAGAACTATGGCTACACCTTC	CASSYKPTENYGYTF
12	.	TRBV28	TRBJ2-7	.	TGTGCCAGCACCCCTGGAGCAGGCGAGCAGTACTTC	CASTPGAGEQYF
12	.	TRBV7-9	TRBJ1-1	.	TGTGCCAGCAGCGCTGGACGGGCTGAAGCTTTCTTT	CASSAGRAEAFF
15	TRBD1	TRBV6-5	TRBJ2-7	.	TGTGCCAGCAGGTTCGAGACAGGGGGTTCTTACGAGCAGTACTTC	CASRFETGGSYEQYF
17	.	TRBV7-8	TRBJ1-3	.	TGTGCCAGCAGCTCAGGATGGCACAGGGTGGCTGGAAACACCATATATTTT	CASSSGWHRVAGNTIYF
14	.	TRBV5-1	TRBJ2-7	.	TGCGCCAGCAGCTGGGCCAGCAGCTCCTACGAGCAGTACTTC	CASSWASSSYEQYF
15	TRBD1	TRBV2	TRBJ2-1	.	TGTGCCAGCTCCCCCCGGACAGGGGATGTTAATGAGCAGTTCTTC	CASSPRTGDVNEQFF
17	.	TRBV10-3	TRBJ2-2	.	TGTGCCATCCTCGATCCGACCGGGACGGTGAACACCGGGGAGCTGTTTTTT	CAILDPTGTVNTGELFF
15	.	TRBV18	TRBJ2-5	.	TGTGCCAGCTCAAAGGAAAGGGACCCCCAAGAGACCCAGTACTTC	CASSKERDPQETQYF
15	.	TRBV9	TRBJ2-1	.	TGTGCCAGCAGCGTGGCCCACCTAGTGAACAATGAGCAGTTCTTC	CASSVAHLVNNEQFF
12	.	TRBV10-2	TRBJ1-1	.	TGCGCCAGCAGTCGGGGCAACACTGAAGCTTTCTTT	CASSRGNTEAFF
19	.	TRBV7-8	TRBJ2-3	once	TGTGCCAGCAGCTTATACCTTTTGGGGGAGAGGGAGGAGACAGATACGCAGTATTTT	CASSLYLLGEREETDTQYF
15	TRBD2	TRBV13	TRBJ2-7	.	TGTGCCAGCAGCTTAAAACGGGAGGGCTTCTACGAGCAGTACTTC	CASSLKREGFYEQYF
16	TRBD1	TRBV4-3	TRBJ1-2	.	TGCGCCAGCAGCCAAGATCACAGGGGCCGCGACTATGGCTACACCTTC	CASSQDHRGRDYGYTF
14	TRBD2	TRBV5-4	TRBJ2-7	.	TGTGCCAGCAGAACCGGGACTCGGGAGGACGAGCAGTACTTC	CASRTGTREDEQYF
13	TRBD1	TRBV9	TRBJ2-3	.	TGTGCCAGCAGCGTGGGGGACAGGGGCCGGGTGAGTTTT	CASSVGDRGRVSF
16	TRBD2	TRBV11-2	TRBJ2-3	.	TGTGCCAGCAGCCCCCCGACTAGCGGGGTCACAGATACGCAGTATTTT	CASSPPTSGVTDTQYF
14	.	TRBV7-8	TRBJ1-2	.	TGTGCCAGCAGCTTGGGACGCTTCAACTATGGCTACACCTTC	CASSLGRFNYGYTF
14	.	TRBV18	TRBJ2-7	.	TGTGCCAGCTCACCTTGGGGGCTTACCTACGAGCAGTACTTC	CASSPWGLTYEQYF
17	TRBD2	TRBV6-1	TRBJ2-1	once	TGTGCCAGCAGTGAGTCTAGCGGGAGGGCCCGAGGCAATGAGCAGTTCTTC	CASSESSGRARGNEQFF
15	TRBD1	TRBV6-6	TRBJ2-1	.	TGTGCCAGCAGCCCAGACAGGGCCACCTACAATGAGCAGTTCTTC	CASSPDRATYNEQFF
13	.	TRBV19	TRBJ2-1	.	TGTGCCAGTAGTACCCGGGCCTACAATGAGCAGTTCTTC	CASSTRAYNEQFF
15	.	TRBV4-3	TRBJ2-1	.	TGCGCCAGCAGCCAAGGTCAGGACTACTACAATGAGCAGTTCTTC	CASSQGQDYYNEQFF
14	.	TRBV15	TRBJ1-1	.	TGTGCCACCAGCAGAGACCGGACCGACAATGAAGCTTTCTTT	CATSRDRTDNEAFF
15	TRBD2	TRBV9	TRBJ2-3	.	TGTGCCAGCAGCGCCATGGAGGGAGGGACAGATACGCAGTATTTT	CASSAMEGGTDTQYF
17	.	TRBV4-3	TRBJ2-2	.	TGCGCCAGCAGCCAAGAGTGGGAAGCGTCGAACACCGGGGAGCTGTTTTTT	CASSQEWEASNTGELFF
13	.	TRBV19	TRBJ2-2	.	TGTGCCAGTAGTATCGCGGGCACCGGGGAGCTGTTTTTT	CASSIAGTGELFF
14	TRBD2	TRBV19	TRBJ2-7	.	TGTGCCAGTAGTATATCGGGGGGTGACTACGAGCAGTACTTC	CASSISGGDYEQYF
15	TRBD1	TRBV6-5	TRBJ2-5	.	TGTGCCAGCAGTTATGGGACAGGGGGCCAAGAGACCCAGTACTTC	CASSYGTGGQETQYF
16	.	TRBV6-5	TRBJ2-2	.	TGTGCCAGCAGTTACTCGTTCGAACAGGGTACCGGGGAGCTGTTTTTT	CASSYSFEQGTGELFF
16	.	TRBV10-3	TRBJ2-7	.	TGTGCCATCAGTGACCCGCCGGGACTCATGGGGGAATGGCAGTACTTC	CAISDPPGLMGEWQYF